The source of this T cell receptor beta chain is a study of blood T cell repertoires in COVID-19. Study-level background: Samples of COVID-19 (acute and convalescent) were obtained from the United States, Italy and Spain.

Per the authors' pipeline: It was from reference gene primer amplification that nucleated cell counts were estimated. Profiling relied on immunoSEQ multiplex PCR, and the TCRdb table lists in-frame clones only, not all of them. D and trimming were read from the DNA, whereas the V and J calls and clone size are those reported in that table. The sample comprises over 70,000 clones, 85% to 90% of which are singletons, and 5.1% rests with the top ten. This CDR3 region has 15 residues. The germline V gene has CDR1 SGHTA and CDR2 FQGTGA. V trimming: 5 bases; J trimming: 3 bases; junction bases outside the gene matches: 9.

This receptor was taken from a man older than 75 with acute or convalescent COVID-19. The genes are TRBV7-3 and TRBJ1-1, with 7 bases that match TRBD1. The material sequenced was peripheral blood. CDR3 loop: CASSLQGVRYTEAFF. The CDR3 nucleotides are TGTGCCAGCAGCCTCCAGGGGGTGCGTTACACTGAAGCTTTCTTT.